The 14 T cell receptor beta chains below come from one sample, sequenced in a study of blood T cell repertoires in COVID-19. Measured with immunoSEQ multiplex PCR; TCRdb has only the in-frame clones, and not every one. The sample carries some 100,000 clones, 65% to 80% recorded once. The specimen was peripheral blood. Receptors originate from a man in his 70s with acute or convalescent COVID-19.

This clone has a handful of counts. The chain combines TRBV16 with TRBJ1-2, with 10 bases fitting TRBD1. Looked up from germline, CDR1 is KGHSY and CDR2 is FQNENV. The V segment lost 8 bases and the J segment 4 bases; nucleotides outside the gene matches: 10. This CDR3 has 15 amino acids. Here the CDR3 DNA reads TGTGCCAGCTCCCGGGACAGGGGTTCAGGCTATGGCTACACCTTC. Protein: CASSRDRGSGYGYTF.

This chain connects TRBV3-1 (or the pseudogene TRBV3-2) to TRBJ2-7, with 7 bases matching TRBD1. With V trimmed by 1 base and J by 3 bases, 3 bases remained unmatched. The CDR3 is 14 amino acids. Germline-derived CDR1 and CDR2 are LGHDT and YNNKEL (reference sequence). CDR3 DNA sequence: TGTGCCAGCAGCCAAGGGGCAGGGGGCTACGAGCAGTACTTC. It yields the protein CASSQGAGGYEQYF.

This chain links TRBV4-3 with TRBJ2-7; D unresolved. Germline lookup yields CDR1 LGHNA and CDR2 YSLEER. The CDR3 contains 14 residues. The V end was cut by 1 base, the J end by 0 bases, with 7 bases between. CDR3 in DNA: TGCGCCAGCAGCCAAGTTAAGAGCTCCTACGAGCAGTACTTC. It yields the protein CASSQVKSSYEQYF.

The chain has TRBV14 and TRBJ2-5; 13 bases agree with TRBD2. This CDR3 comprises 18 residues. Germline V lookup: CDR1 SGHDN, CDR2 FVKESK. V trimming: 4 bases; J trimming: 3 bases; junction bases outside the gene matches: 11. The CDR3 reads CASSPGTSGKYMEETQYF. The CDR3 DNA reads TGTGCCAGCAGCCCTGGGACTAGCGGGAAATACATGGAAGAGACCCAGTACTTC.

This clone was seen a few times. This chain uses TRBV28 with TRBJ1-4; perhaps TRBD1 as D (5 bases). The germline V gene encodes CDR1 MDHEN and CDR2 SYDVKM. V gave up 0 bases and J gave up 3 bases, with 8 bases separating them. CDR3 size: 15 residues. The CDR3 bases are TGTGCCAGCAGTTTATGGCAACAGGCTAATGAAAAACTGTTTTTT. It specifies CASSLWQQANEKLFF. The whole variable domain, remainder taken from reference TRBV28 and TRBJ1-4, is DVKVTQSSRYLVKRTGEKVFLECVQDMDHENMFWYRQDPGLGLRLIYFSYDVKMKEKGDIPEGYSVSREKKERFSLILESASTNQTSMYLCASSLWQQANEKLFFGSGTQLSVL.

This clone was counted between two and nine times. V is TRBV6-2 or TRBV6-3 and J is TRBJ2-5; D is unresolved. CDR1 and CDR2 (germline): MNHEY, SVGEGT. V dropped 2 bases and J dropped 4 bases, with 8 bases sitting between them. The CDR3 extends over 13 amino acids. The chain's CDR3 is CASSYGPIETQYF. CDR3 bases: TGTGCCAGCAGTTACGGGCCGATAGAGACCCAGTACTTC.

The V gene is TRBV5-1, the J gene TRBJ2-2; 7 bases are a match to TRBD2. The trim removed 6 bases at V and 4 bases at J, leaving 6 bases unmatched. The germline V gene has CDR1 SGHRS and CDR2 YFSETQ. The CDR3 length is 14 residues. CDR3 nucleotide sequence: TGCGCCAGCAACCCGCGGGAGCCCACCGGGGAGCTGTTTTTT. Its protein is CASNPREPTGELFF. The full variable domain, in which reference TRBV5-1 and TRBJ2-2 provide the parts outside the CDR3, is KAGVTQTPRYLIKTRGQQVTLSCSPISGHRSVSWYQQTPGQGLQFLFEYFSETQRNKGNFPGRFSGRQFSNSRSEMNVSTLELGDSALYLCASNPREPTGELFFGEGSRLTVL.

This chain links TRBV4-1 with TRBJ2-3; tentative D call: TRBD2 (6 bases). V was trimmed by 4 bases and J by 0 bases, leaving 20 bases between them. The CDR3 contains 18 residues. Germline CDR1 is MGHRA and CDR2 is YSYEKL. The CDR3, as DNA: TGCGCCAGCAGCCGCGCGGGGTGGAAGGGGCCTAGCACAGATACGCAGTATTTT. Translated, it gives CASSRAGWKGPSTDTQYF.

This sequence joins TRBV19 and TRBJ2-3, with D tentatively TRBD2 (6 bases). Germline V gives CDR1 LNHDA, CDR2 SQIVND (reference sequence). Trimming pared 4 bases from V and 0 bases from J, leaving 11 bases between. This CDR3 contains 15 residues. The CDR3 DNA reads TGTGCCAGTAGTAGTAGGGACTCCAGCACAGATACGCAGTATTTT. Translating it yields CASSSRDSSTDTQYF.

This chain links TRBV2 with TRBJ2-1, with a tentative D call TRBD2 (5 bases). Trimming pared 5 bases from V and 3 bases from J, leaving 11 bases between. Germline CDR1 reads SNHLY; CDR2 reads FYNNEI. The CDR3 consists of 14 residues. The CDR3 here is CASSIAPNYNEQFF. The CDR3 DNA reads as TGTGCCAGCAGTATAGCGCCCAACTACAATGAGCAGTTCTTC.

The chain uses TRBV19 and TRBJ1-4; maybe TRBD1 (6 bases). Germline loops: CDR1 LNHDA, CDR2 SQIVND (reference sequence). Trimming stripped 7 bases from V and 8 bases from J, with 20 bases between. The CDR3 consists of 15 residues. This CDR3 is CASTLRGGAGEKLFF. For the CDR3, the DNA is TGTGCCAGTACCCTTAGAGGGGGGGCTGGAGAAAAACTGTTTTTT.

This clone was found once. The chain joins TRBV5-6 to TRBJ2-7; tentative D call: TRBD1 (5 bases). CDR1 and CDR2 (germline): SGHDT, YYEEEE. The V and J ends lost 4 bases and 6 bases respectively, with 14 bases between them. The CDR3 runs to 13 residues. CDR3 coding DNA: TGTGCCAGCAGCGTAGGGGAAGGGGTCGAGCAGTACTTC. Protein product: CASSVGEGVEQYF.

This sequence joins TRBV5-1 and TRBJ2-7; 12 positions match TRBD1. The CDR3 is 14 residues long. Unmatched junction bases numbered 3, after V lost 3 bases and J lost 5 bases. In germline, CDR1 is SGHRS, CDR2 YFSETQ. CDR3 DNA: TGCGCCAGCAGCTCCGGGACAGGGGGCGACGAGCAGTACTTC. Translating gives CASSSGTGGDEQYF.

This sequence joins TRBV10-3 and TRBJ2-1; D may be TRBD2 (5 bases). Trimming pared 6 bases from V and 9 bases from J, leaving 18 bases between. CDR1 ENHRY and CDR2 SYGVKD come from the germline V gene. The CDR3 sequence is 14 residues long. The CDR3 here is CAISLSADGGEQFF. The CDR3 DNA is TGTGCCATCAGCCTATCAGCGGATGGCGGTGAGCAGTTCTTC.